A single T cell receptor (beta chain) is shown here with its context. The method was immunoSEQ multiplex PCR; TCRdb's version includes in-frame clones alone and lacks a portion of them. This table has about 330,000 clones, over 80% appearing once. These data belong to a study of blood T cell repertoires in COVID-19. Study-wide background: Samples came from the United States, Italy and Spain, spanning acute and convalescent COVID-19. The analysed material was cDNA or gDNA that came from T cells, B-cell-depleted T cells, or PBMCs.

Germline lookup yields CDR1 LNHDA and CDR2 SQIVND (reference sequence). The trim removed 6 bases at V and 2 bases at J, leaving 10 bases unmatched. This CDR3 is 17 amino acids long. The participants were between about 18 and 89 years old and came from about two dozen US areas. Sequenced: PBMCs or T cells enriched from blood (not recorded which). The chain carries TRBV19 and TRBJ2-1, with 10 nucleotides matching TRBD2. This sequence originates from a young man who had recovered from COVID-19. The CDR3: CASSPIGLAGAYNEQFF. The DNA for the CDR3 is TGTGCCAGTAGCCCAATAGGCCTAGCGGGAGCCTACAATGAGCAGTTCTTC.